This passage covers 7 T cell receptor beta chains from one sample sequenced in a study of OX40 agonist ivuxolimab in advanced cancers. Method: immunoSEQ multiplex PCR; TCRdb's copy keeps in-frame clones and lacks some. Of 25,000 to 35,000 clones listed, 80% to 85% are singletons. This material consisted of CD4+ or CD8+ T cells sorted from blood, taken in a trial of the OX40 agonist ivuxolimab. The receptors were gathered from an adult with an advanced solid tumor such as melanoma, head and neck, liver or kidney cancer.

Written as DNA, the CDR3 is TGTGCCAGCAGTTACTCGGGATCTGAAGCTTTCTTT. Its translation: CASSYSGSEAFF. The chain uses TRBV6-6 and TRBJ1-1; D gene uncertain. The V end was cut by 0 bases, the J end by 6 bases, with 5 bases between. Looked up from germline, CDR1 is MNHNY and CDR2 is SVGAGI (reference sequence). The CDR3 contains 12 residues.

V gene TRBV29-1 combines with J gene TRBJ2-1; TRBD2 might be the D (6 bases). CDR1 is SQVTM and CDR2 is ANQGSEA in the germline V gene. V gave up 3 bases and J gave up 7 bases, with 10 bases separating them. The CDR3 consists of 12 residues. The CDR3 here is CSVEEGENEQFF. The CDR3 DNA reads TGCAGCGTTGAGGAGGGAGAGAATGAGCAGTTCTTC.

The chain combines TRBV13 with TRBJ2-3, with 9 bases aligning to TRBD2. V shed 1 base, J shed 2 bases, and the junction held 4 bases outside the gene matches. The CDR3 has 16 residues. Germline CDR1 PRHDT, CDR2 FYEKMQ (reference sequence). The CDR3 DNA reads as TGTGCCAGCAGCTTAGTGGCGGGAGGGCCCACAGATACGCAGTATTTT. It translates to CASSLVAGGPTDTQYF.

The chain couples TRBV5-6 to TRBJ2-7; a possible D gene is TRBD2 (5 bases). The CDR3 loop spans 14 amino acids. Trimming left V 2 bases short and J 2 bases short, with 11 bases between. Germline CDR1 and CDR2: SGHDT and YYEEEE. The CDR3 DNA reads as TGTGCCAGCAGCTTCGGCGGGTCGACCTACGAGCAGTACTTC. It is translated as CASSFGGSTYEQYF.

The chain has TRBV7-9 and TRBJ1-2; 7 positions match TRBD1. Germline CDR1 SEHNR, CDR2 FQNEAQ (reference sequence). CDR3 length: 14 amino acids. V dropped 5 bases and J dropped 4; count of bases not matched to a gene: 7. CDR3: CASSPTTGSYGYTF. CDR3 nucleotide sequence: TGTGCCAGCAGCCCGACGACAGGGTCCTATGGCTACACCTTC.

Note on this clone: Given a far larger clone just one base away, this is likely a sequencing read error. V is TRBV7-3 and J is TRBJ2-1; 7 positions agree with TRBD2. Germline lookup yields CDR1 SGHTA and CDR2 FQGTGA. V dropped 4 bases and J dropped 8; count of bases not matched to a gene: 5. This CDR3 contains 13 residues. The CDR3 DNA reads TGTGCCAGCAGCTGCGGGGGATGGGATGAGCAGTTCTTC. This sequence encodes CASSCGGWDEQFF.

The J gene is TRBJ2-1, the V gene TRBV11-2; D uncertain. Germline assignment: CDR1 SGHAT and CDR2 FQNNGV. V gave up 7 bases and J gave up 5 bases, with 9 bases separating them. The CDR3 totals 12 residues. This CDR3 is CASTDFHNEQFF. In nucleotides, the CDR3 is TGTGCCAGCACCGACTTCCACAATGAGCAGTTCTTC.